This T cell receptor (beta chain) was sequenced during a study of T cell responses to AZD1222 COVID-19 vaccine. General study points: Clonal diversity was possibly underestimated, and the donors were mostly white British, with more females. Breadth and depth of Spike-specific TCRs rose after two AZD1222 doses.

As concerns this clone: Its antigen is currently unknown.

TCRdb keeps only in-frame clones here, not all; method: immunoSEQ multiplex PCR. The data hold about 150,000 clones, with about 85% observed a single time. The CDR3 spans 14 residues. From germline, CDR1 is SQVTM and CDR2 ANQGSEA. J was trimmed by 5 bases and V by 3 bases; bases with no gene match: 7. The sample here was peripheral blood, taken on day 0 of AZD1222 vaccination. V gene TRBV29-1 combines with J gene TRBJ2-5, with 9 bases that match TRBD2. The origin of this receptor is an adult in good health. DNA for the CDR3: TGCAGCGTTGAGGGACTAGCAAATGCGGAGACCCAGTACTTC. This translates into CSVEGLANAETQYF. Together with reference TRBV29-1 and TRBJ2-5, the CDR3 gives the full variable domain: SAVISQKPSRDICQRGTSLTIQCQVDSQVTMMFWYRQQPGQSLTLIATANQGSEATYESGFVIDKFPISRPNLTFSTLTVSNMSPEDSSIYLCSVEGLANAETQYFGPGTRLLVL.